The clone carrying this T cell receptor beta chain was seen a few times. What it recognizes is unknown. The donors were members of the validation cohort comprising about 130 subjects, separate from the roughly 690-subject first cohort. The sample comes from a study of cytomegalovirus exposure and HLA in healthy donors. Study context: The approximately 110 validation repertoires and the approximately 640 first-cohort repertoires shared a platform, a later analysis reported. General study points: Cytomegalovirus association was assigned to over 150 TCR beta chains.

The germline V gene encodes CDR1 SGHVS and CDR2 FNYEAQ. Between the trimmed V and J ends, which lost 5 bases and 6 bases, there was a span of 13 bases. The CDR3 totals 13 residues. Clones were sequenced by immunoSEQ multiplex PCR, and TCRdb holds only the in-frame ones, with some missing. The top ten clones hold about 2% of a sample with under 250,000 clones, 80% to 90% of them seen once. The sequence derives from a woman aged 18 to 35 in good health and CMV-seropositive. The V call is TRBV7-6, the J call TRBJ1-2; tentatively, D is TRBD1 (6 bases). The sample taken for sequencing was PBMCs. The CDR3 DNA is TGTGCCAGCAGCGCGGACAGCTCCGATGGCTACACCTTC. Translated, it gives CASSADSSDGYTF.